This is a list of T cell receptor beta chains from one sample in a study of T cell responses to AZD1222 COVID-19 vaccine. Here immunoSEQ multiplex PCR was the method, and the copy in TCRdb shows in-frame clones only, minus some. The sample has 110,000 or so clones, roughly 90% seen once; the top ten hold 6% to 8.5%. Sample: peripheral blood, taken 28 days after the second AZD1222 dose. The receptors here all came from an adult who received the AZD1222 COVID-19 vaccine. The CDR3 runs from the conserved cysteine through the conserved F or W. D genes are given only for firm matches. Clone size appears in some rows only: once, few, many, or a class for an expanded clone.

abundance	d_gene	v_gene	j_gene	CDR3aa	CDR3nt
few	TRBD2	TRBV10-3	TRBJ2-7	CATASLGGRGTIFEQYF	TGTGCCACCGCGAGCTTAGGCGGGAGGGGAACGATTTTCGAGCAGTACTTC
once	TRBD1	TRBV18	TRBJ2-7	CASSRDRDSYEQYF	TGTGCCAGCTCACGGGACAGGGACTCCTACGAGCAGTACTTC
.	.	TRBV6-5	TRBJ2-7	CATWEGVIEQYF	TGTGCCACCTGGGAAGGGGTCATCGAGCAGTACTTC
.	.	TRBV11-2	TRBJ2-5	CASSFTEDSETQYF	TGTGCCAGCAGCTTCACCGAAGATTCAGAGACCCAGTACTTC
.	.	TRBV11-2	TRBJ2-7	CASSLEARSSYEQYF	TGTGCCAGCAGCTTAGAGGCAAGGAGCTCCTACGAGCAGTACTTC
.	.	TRBV11-3	TRBJ2-1	CASSLSPEGGGQFF	TGTGCCAGCAGCTTATCCCCGGAAGGAGGGGGGCAGTTCTTC
.	.	TRBV11-3	TRBJ2-2	CASSILQEANTGELFF	TGTGCCAGCAGCATACTACAGGAGGCGAACACCGGGGAGCTGTTTTTT
once	.	TRBV7-2	TRBJ2-7	CASSSAGAEQYF	TGTGCCAGCAGTTCCGCAGGGGCCGAGCAGTACTTC
.	.	TRBV13	TRBJ1-2	CASSPSQGNYGYTF	TGTGCCAGCAGCCCGTCGCAGGGTAACTATGGCTACACCTTC
.	.	TRBV28	TRBJ1-2	CASWTSGAHYGYTF	TGTGCCAGTTGGACCTCGGGGGCTCACTATGGCTACACCTTC
.	.	TRBV13	TRBJ2-3	CASSPAYLSGASLDTQYF	TGTGCCAGCAGCCCAGCCTATTTATCGGGGGCCAGTTTGGATACGCAGTATTTT
.	.	TRBV10-3	TRBJ2-7	CAISGGSYEQYF	TGTGCCATCAGCGGGGGCTCCTACGAGCAGTACTTC
.	.	TRBV6-1	TRBJ1-3	CASSDNWASGNTIYF	TGTGCCAGCAGTGACAACTGGGCCTCTGGAAACACCATATATTTT
.	.	TRBV7-3	TRBJ2-3	CASSFGTSTDTQYF	TGTGCCAGCAGCTTTGGTACCAGCACAGATACGCAGTATTTT
.	.	TRBV5-1	TRBJ2-7	CASSLKGAAGRDEQYF	TGCGCCAGCAGCTTGAAAGGGGCAGCTGGTCGGGACGAGCAGTACTTC
once	TRBD1	TRBV5-1	TRBJ2-7	CASSSGQVRYEQYF	TGCGCCAGCAGCTCTGGACAGGTTCGCTACGAGCAGTACTTC
once	.	TRBV6-5	TRBJ2-7	CALLSAYEQYF	TGTGCCCTCCTTTCTGCCTACGAGCAGTACTTC
few	TRBD1	TRBV6-9	TRBJ1-1	CASKGQVNTEAFF	TGTGCCAGCAAAGGACAGGTGAACACTGAAGCTTTCTTT
.	TRBD1	TRBV7-6	TRBJ2-2	CASSPGQGGTGELFF	TGTGCCAGCAGCCCTGGACAGGGGGGTACCGGGGAGCTGTTTTTT
.	.	TRBV11-2	TRBJ1-2	CASSFGRADYGYTF	TGTGCCAGCAGCTTTGGCAGGGCGGACTATGGCTACACCTTC
.	.	TRBV6-1	TRBJ1-2	CASSERLNYGYTF	TGTGCCAGCAGTGAACGCCTGAACTATGGCTACACCTTC
once	.	TRBV7-9	TRBJ2-3	CASSLLGDTQYF	TGTGCCAGCAGCTTATTGGGTGATACGCAGTATTTT
.	.	TRBV27	TRBJ2-7	CATRYMGGSYEQYF	TGTGCCACCCGATACATGGGGGGCTCCTACGAGCAGTACTTC
.	TRBD2	TRBV29-1	TRBJ2-1	CSARRLAGVNNEQFF	TGCAGCGCCCGACGACTAGCGGGAGTGAACAATGAGCAGTTCTTC
.	.	TRBV6-5	TRBJ1-2	CASIRLSGGGYTF	TGTGCCAGCATCCGCCTTTCGGGGGGTGGCTACACCTTC
.	.	TRBV7-2	TRBJ1-2	CASSVPGEPANYGYTF	TGTGCCAGCAGCGTACCGGGAGAACCAGCTAACTATGGCTACACCTTC
.	.	TRBV1	TRBJ2-7	CTSRSPDDGTSYEQYF	TGCACCAGCAGGTCTCCTGATGACGGGACCTCCTACGAGCAGTACTTC
.	.	TRBV30	TRBJ1-4	CAWREFANEKLFF	TGTGCCTGGAGGGAATTTGCTAATGAAAAACTGTTTTTT
once	.	TRBV6-5	TRBJ2-7	CASSYHGRGYEQYF	TGTGCCAGCAGTTACCATGGCAGGGGCTACGAGCAGTACTTC
.	TRBD1	TRBV6-5	TRBJ2-7	CASAPDRGVSYEQYF	TGTGCCAGCGCTCCGGACAGGGGGGTCTCCTACGAGCAGTACTTC
.	TRBD1	TRBV11-2	TRBJ2-7	CASSFATGGFYEQYF	TGTGCCAGCAGCTTTGCTACAGGGGGTTTCTACGAGCAGTACTTC
once	.	TRBV6-5	TRBJ2-7	CASSSGWPLYEQYF	TGTGCCAGCAGTTCAGGGTGGCCCCTCTACGAGCAGTACTTC
.	.	TRBV18	TRBJ1-2	CASSPPRTDNYGYTF	TGTGCCAGCTCACCACCCCGGACAGATAACTATGGCTACACCTTC
.	.	TRBV27	TRBJ1-6	CASSLEGTYYNSPLHF	TGTGCCAGCAGTTTAGAGGGGACTTACTATAATTCACCCCTCCACTTT
.	TRBD2	TRBV7-9	TRBJ2-2	CASSLGSSGANTGELFF	TGTGCCAGCAGCTTAGGAAGTAGCGGGGCGAACACCGGGGAGCTGTTTTTT
.	.	TRBV28	TRBJ2-3	CASSTGTASTDTQYF	TGTGCCAGCAGCACCGGGACTGCTAGCACAGATACGCAGTATTTT
once	TRBD1	TRBV27	TRBJ2-5	CASSLDRAQETQYF	TGTGCCAGCAGTTTGGACAGGGCCCAAGAGACCCAGTACTTC
.	TRBD1	TRBV11-3	TRBJ2-7	CASSRGTAEQYF	TGTGCCAGCAGCCGAGGGACAGCCGAGCAGTACTTC
.	.	TRBV7-9	TRBJ1-1	CASSLWKGQLNTEAFF	TGTGCCAGCAGCTTATGGAAGGGGCAATTGAACACTGAAGCTTTCTTT
.	.	TRBV7-6	TRBJ2-3	CASSRAGLDRTDTQYF	TGTGCCAGCAGCCGCGCCGGACTAGACAGGACAGATACGCAGTATTTT
.	.	TRBV18	TRBJ1-1	CASSQLNRNTEAFF	TGTGCCAGCTCACAGCTGAACAGGAACACTGAAGCTTTCTTT